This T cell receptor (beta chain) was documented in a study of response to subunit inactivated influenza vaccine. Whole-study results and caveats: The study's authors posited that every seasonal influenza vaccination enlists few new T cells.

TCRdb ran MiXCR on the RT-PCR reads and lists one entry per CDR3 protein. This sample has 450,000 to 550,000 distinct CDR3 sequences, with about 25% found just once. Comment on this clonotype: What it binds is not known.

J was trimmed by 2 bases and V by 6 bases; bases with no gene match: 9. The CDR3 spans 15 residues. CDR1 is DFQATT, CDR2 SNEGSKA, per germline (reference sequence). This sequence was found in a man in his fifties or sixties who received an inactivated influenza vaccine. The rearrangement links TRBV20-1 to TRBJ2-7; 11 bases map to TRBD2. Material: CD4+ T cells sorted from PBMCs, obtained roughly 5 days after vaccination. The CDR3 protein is CSAPATSGAPYEQYF. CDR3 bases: TGCAGTGCCCCTGCGACTAGCGGGGCCCCCTACGAGCAGTACTTC.